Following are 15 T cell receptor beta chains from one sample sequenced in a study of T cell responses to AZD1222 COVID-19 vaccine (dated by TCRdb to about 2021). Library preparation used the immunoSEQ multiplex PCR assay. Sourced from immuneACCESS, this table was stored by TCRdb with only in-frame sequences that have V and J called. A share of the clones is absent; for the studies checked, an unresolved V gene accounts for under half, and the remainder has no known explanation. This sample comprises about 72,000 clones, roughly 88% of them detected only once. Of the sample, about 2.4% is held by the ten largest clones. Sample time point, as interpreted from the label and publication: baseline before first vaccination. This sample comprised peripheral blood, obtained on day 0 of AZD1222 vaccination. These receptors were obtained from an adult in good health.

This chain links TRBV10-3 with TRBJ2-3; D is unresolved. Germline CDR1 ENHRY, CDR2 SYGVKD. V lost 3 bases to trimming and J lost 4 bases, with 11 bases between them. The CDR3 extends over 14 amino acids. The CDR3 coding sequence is TGTGCCATCAGTGACAAGGGCATGGCAGATACGCAGTATTTT. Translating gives CAISDKGMADTQYF.

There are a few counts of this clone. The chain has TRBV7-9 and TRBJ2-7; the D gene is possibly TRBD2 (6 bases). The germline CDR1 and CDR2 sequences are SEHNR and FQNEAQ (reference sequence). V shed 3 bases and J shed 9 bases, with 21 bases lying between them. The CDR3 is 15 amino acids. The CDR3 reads CASSFGGSPDPRQYF. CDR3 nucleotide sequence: TGTGCCAGCAGCTTTGGGGGGTCGCCTGACCCCAGGCAGTACTTC. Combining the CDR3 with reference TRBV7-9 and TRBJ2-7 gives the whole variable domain DTGVSQNPRHKITKRGQNVTFRCDPISEHNRLYWYRQTLGQGPEFLTYFQNEAQLEKSRLLSDRFSAERPKGSFSTLEIQRTEQGDSAMYLCASSFGGSPDPRQYFGPGTRLTVT.

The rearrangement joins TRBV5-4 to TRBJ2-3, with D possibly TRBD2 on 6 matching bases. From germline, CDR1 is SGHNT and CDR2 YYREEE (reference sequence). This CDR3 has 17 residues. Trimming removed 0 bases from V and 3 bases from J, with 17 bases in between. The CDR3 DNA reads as TGTGCCAGCAGCTTGGACGGGGGTGGGGCACGTACAGATACGCAGTATTTT. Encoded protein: CASSLDGGGARTDTQYF.

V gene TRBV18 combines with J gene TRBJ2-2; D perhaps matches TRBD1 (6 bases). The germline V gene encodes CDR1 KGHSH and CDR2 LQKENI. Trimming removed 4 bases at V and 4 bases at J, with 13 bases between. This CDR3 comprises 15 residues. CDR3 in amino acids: CASSLQGFGTGELFF. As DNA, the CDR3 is TGTGCCAGCTCACTACAGGGATTCGGCACCGGGGAGCTGTTTTTT.

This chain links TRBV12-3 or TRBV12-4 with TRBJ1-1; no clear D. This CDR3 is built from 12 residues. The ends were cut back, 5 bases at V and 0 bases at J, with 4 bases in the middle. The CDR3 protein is CASSGVNTEAFF. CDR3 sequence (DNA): TGTGCCAGCAGTGGGGTGAACACTGAAGCTTTCTTT.

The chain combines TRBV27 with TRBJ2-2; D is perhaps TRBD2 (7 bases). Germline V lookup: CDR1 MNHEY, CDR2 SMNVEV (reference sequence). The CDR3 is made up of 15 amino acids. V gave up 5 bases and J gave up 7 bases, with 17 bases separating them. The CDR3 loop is CASSPVGGGDGELFF. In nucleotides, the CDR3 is TGTGCCAGCAGTCCCGTAGGGGGAGGGGACGGGGAGCTGTTTTTT.

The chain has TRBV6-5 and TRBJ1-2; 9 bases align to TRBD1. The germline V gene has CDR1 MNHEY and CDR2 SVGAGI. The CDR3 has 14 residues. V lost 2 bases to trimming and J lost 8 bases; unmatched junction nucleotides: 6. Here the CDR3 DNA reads TGTGCCAGCAGTTACGGGGGACAGGGATACGGCTACACCTTC. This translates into CASSYGGQGYGYTF.

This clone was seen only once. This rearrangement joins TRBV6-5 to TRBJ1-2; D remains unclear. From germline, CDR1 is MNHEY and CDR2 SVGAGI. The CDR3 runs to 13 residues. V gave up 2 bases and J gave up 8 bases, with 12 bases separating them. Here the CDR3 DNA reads TGTGCCAGCAGTTACGGCGGCTCAGGAGGCTACACCTTC. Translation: CASSYGGSGGYTF.

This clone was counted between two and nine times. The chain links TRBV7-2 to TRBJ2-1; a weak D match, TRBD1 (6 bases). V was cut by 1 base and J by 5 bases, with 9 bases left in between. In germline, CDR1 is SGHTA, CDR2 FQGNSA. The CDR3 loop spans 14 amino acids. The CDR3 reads CASSLGGPNNEQFF. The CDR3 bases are TGTGCCAGCAGCTTAGGGGGGCCCAACAATGAGCAGTTCTTC.

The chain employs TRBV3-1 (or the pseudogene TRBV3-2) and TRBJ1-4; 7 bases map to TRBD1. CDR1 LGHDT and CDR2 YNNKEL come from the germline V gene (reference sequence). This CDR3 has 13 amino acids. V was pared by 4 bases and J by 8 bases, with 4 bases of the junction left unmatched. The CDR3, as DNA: TGTGCCAGCAGCCGACAGGGATTAGAAAAACTGTTTTTT. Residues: CASSRQGLEKLFF.

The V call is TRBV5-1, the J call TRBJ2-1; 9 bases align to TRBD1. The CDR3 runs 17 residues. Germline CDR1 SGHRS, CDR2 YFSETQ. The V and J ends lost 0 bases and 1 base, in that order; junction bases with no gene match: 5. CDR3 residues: CASSLAGGQGSYNEQFF. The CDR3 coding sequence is TGCGCCAGCAGCTTGGCCGGGGGACAGGGATCCTACAATGAGCAGTTCTTC.

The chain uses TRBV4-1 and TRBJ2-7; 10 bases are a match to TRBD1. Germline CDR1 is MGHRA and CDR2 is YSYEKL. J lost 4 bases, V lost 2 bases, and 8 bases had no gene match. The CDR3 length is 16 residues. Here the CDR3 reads CASSQSATGGSYEQYF. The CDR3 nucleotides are TGCGCCAGCAGCCAATCCGCGACAGGGGGCAGTTACGAGCAGTACTTC.

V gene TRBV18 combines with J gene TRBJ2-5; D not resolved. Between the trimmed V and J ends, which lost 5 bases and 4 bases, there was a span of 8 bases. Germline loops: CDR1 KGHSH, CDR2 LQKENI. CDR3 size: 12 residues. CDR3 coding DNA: TGTGCCAGCTCAACCTACCTAGAGACCCAGTACTTC. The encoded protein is CASSTYLETQYF.

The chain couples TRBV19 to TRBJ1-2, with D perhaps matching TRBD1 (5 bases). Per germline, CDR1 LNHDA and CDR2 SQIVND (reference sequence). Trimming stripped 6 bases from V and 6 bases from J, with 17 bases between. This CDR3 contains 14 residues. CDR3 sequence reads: CASRPAGTANGYTF. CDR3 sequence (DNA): TGTGCCAGTAGACCTGCCGGGACCGCTAATGGCTACACCTTC.

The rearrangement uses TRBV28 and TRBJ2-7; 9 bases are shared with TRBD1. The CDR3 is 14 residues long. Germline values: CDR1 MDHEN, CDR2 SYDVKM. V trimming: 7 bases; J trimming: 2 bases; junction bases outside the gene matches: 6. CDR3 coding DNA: TGTGCCAGCAACGACAGGGGGGGAGCCTACGAGCAGTACTTC. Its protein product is CASNDRGGAYEQYF.